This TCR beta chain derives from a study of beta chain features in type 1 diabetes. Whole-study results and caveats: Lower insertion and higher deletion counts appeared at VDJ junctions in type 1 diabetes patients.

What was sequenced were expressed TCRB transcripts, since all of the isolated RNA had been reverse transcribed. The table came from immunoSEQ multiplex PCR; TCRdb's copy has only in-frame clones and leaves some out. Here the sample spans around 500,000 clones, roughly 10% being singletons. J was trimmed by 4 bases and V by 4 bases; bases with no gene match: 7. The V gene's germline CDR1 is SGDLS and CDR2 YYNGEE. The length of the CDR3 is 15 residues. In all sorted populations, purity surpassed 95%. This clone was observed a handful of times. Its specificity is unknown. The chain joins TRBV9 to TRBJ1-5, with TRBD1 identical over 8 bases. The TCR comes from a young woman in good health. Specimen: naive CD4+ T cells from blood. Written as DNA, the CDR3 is TGTGCCAGCAGCCCAGGGGGCAGCCTAAATCAGCCCCAGCATTTT. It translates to CASSPGGSLNQPQHF.